The following is a T cell receptor beta chain sequence with its context. The source of the sample is a study of cytomegalovirus exposure and HLA in healthy donors. Here immunoSEQ multiplex PCR was the method, and the copy in TCRdb shows in-frame clones only, minus some. The sample holds tens of thousands of clones, more than 85% seen once. This CDR3 is built from 14 residues. V was pared by 3 bases and J by 1 base, with 10 bases between. Germline-derived CDR1 and CDR2 are SGHKS and YYEKEE (reference sequence). The TCR was taken from a woman younger than 30 in good health and CMV-seropositive. The chain links TRBV5-5 to TRBJ2-5; maybe TRBD2 (6 bases). The sample was PBMCs. The CDR3 loop is CASSYWDFQETQYF. CDR3 bases: TGTGCCAGCAGCTACTGGGACTTCCAAGAGACCCAGTACTTC.